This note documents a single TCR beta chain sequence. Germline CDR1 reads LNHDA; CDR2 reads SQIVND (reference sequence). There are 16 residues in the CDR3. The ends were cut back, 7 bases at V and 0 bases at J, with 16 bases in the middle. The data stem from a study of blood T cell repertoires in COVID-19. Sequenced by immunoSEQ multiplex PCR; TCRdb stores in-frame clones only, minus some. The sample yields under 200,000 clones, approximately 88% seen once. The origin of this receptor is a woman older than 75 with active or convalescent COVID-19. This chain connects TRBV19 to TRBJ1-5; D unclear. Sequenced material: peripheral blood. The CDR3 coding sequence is TGTGCCAGTAACGTACCACAGCCCTATAGCAATCAGCCCCAGCATTTT. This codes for CASNVPQPYSNQPQHF.